This is a list of T cell receptor beta chains from one sample in a study of T cell responses to AZD1222 COVID-19 vaccine. TCRdb's table, derived via immunoSEQ multiplex PCR, lists solely in-frame clones and lacks some. The data hold approximately 140,000 clones, with roughly 90% observed a single time. The specimen comprised peripheral blood, sampled 28 days after the second AZD1222 dose. The receptors originated from an adult who received the AZD1222 COVID-19 vaccine. CDR3s include the opening cysteine and the closing phenylalanine or tryptophan. D genes are given only for firm matches. Expanded clones are given a class, and other clones once, few, many or no size at all.

D gene	V gene	J gene	clone size	CDR3 protein	CDR3 DNA
-	TRBV6-5	TRBJ1-4	-	CAIRRTDEKLFF	TGTGCCATCCGCAGGACAGATGAAAAACTGTTTTTT
-	TRBV5-6	TRBJ1-3	-	CASSAGRAIVGNTIYF	TGTGCCAGCAGCGCGGGACGAGCTATCGTGGGAAACACCATATATTTT
-	TRBV2	TRBJ1-1	once	CASSGQEDTEAFF	TGTGCCAGCAGTGGACAGGAGGACACTGAAGCTTTCTTT
-	TRBV5-4	TRBJ2-6	once	CASSSDLITYVLTF	TGTGCCAGCAGTTCCGACTTGATTACTTACGTCCTGACTTTC
-	TRBV12-3/TRBV12-4	TRBJ1-2	-	CASSLGVGGYTF	TGTGCCAGCAGTTTGGGGGTTGGTGGCTACACCTTC
TRBD2	TRBV11-2	TRBJ2-3	-	CASSLVPSGKSTDTQYF	TGTGCCAGCAGCTTAGTTCCTAGCGGGAAAAGCACAGATACGCAGTATTTT
-	TRBV4-3	TRBJ1-6	-	CASSQDLGGNSPLHF	TGCGCCAGCAGCCAAGATCTCGGGGGAAATTCACCCCTCCACTTT
-	TRBV10-3	TRBJ2-5	-	CAISESFGETQYF	TGTGCCATCAGTGAGTCCTTCGGGGAGACCCAGTACTTC
-	TRBV12-5	TRBJ1-2	many	CASGPDGLNYGYTF	TGTGCTAGTGGCCCGGACGGCCTTAACTATGGCTACACCTTC
TRBD2	TRBV18	TRBJ2-5	once	CASSPREGKETQYF	TGTGCCAGCTCACCACGGGAGGGAAAGGAGACCCAGTACTTC
-	TRBV10-2	TRBJ1-6	-	CASTSIGGRGGSPLHF	TGCGCCAGCACCTCTATAGGGGGACGAGGAGGTTCACCCCTCCACTTT
-	TRBV7-3	TRBJ2-1	-	CASSRSSDFDNEQFF	TGTGCCAGCAGCCGTAGTTCCGACTTCGACAATGAGCAGTTCTTC
-	TRBV28	TRBJ1-5	-	CASSYGPAITGQPQHF	TGTGCCAGCAGCTACGGACCGGCTATAACTGGGCAGCCCCAGCATTTT
TRBD2	TRBV3-1/TRBV3-2	TRBJ2-4	-	CASSPGLAGVNIQYF	TGTGCCAGCAGCCCCGGACTAGCTGGGGTAAACATTCAGTACTTC
TRBD1	TRBV7-6	TRBJ2-7	-	CASSLGRQGAGEQYF	TGTGCCAGCAGCTTGGGGCGACAGGGGGCTGGGGAGCAGTACTTC
-	TRBV20-1	TRBJ1-1	-	CSAPGSTEAFF	TGCAGTGCACCCGGGAGCACTGAAGCTTTCTTT
TRBD1	TRBV12-3/TRBV12-4	TRBJ2-7	-	CASRRGQVHEQYF	TGTGCCAGCAGGAGAGGACAGGTCCACGAGCAGTACTTC
TRBD1	TRBV4-1	TRBJ1-1	-	CASSQEEQGAPNTEAFF	TGCGCCAGCAGCCAAGAAGAACAGGGGGCGCCTAACACTGAAGCTTTCTTT
-	TRBV29-1	TRBJ1-2	-	CSVDAPEGDYGYTF	TGCAGCGTCGACGCGCCAGAAGGGGACTATGGCTACACCTTC
TRBD1	TRBV14	TRBJ1-1	-	CASSQQTGMSTEAFF	TGTGCCAGCAGCCAACAGACAGGGATGTCGACTGAAGCTTTCTTT
-	TRBV6-6	TRBJ2-7	-	CASRTPGAPYEQYF	TGTGCCAGCAGGACGCCCGGGGCCCCCTACGAGCAGTACTTC
TRBD2	TRBV9	TRBJ2-3	-	CASSVDTAGATDTQYF	TGTGCCAGCAGCGTAGATACAGCGGGAGCGACAGATACGCAGTATTTT
-	TRBV18	TRBJ2-7	-	CASSSQDSSYEQYF	TGTGCCAGCTCATCTCAAGACTCCTCCTACGAGCAGTACTTC
-	TRBV7-2	TRBJ2-5	-	CASSLGLVRGLGRETQYF	TGTGCCAGCAGCCTGGGGCTGGTTAGGGGTTTAGGTAGAGAGACCCAGTACTTC
TRBD2	TRBV11-2	TRBJ2-1	once	CASSLPAGAYNEQFF	TGTGCCAGCAGCTTACCAGCGGGAGCCTACAATGAGCAGTTCTTC
-	TRBV4-3	TRBJ1-2	once	CASSPEGHTINYGYTF	TGCGCCAGCAGCCCCGAGGGACACACCATTAACTATGGCTACACCTTC
TRBD2	TRBV11-2	TRBJ2-7	-	CASSLGLAVSYEQYF	TGTGCCAGCAGCTTAGGCCTAGCGGTCTCCTACGAGCAGTACTTC
TRBD1	TRBV5-1	TRBJ1-5	once	CASSLGTGGQPQHF	TGCGCCAGCAGCTTGGGGACAGGGGGACAGCCCCAGCATTTT
-	TRBV27	TRBJ1-5	-	CASSPKGSNQPQHF	TGTGCCAGCAGCCCCAAAGGTAGCAATCAGCCCCAGCATTTT
TRBD2	TRBV7-8	TRBJ2-1	-	CASSLAPVAGSHEQFF	TGTGCCAGCAGCTTAGCGCCAGTAGCGGGGTCACATGAGCAGTTCTTC
-	TRBV11-3	TRBJ1-6	-	CASSSQTGNSPLHF	TGTGCCAGCAGCTCCCAGACGGGAAATTCACCCCTCCACTTT
TRBD1	TRBV28	TRBJ1-2	-	CASSPRGGAGYTF	TGTGCCAGCAGCCCCAGGGGGGGGGCCGGCTACACCTTC
-	TRBV6-5	TRBJ2-1	-	CASSYSGGPTYNEQFF	TGTGCCAGCAGTTACTCTGGCGGGCCAACCTACAATGAGCAGTTCTTC
TRBD2	TRBV5-4	TRBJ2-7	once	CASSLRSGLAYEQYF	TGTGCCAGCAGCTTGCGGTCGGGACTAGCCTACGAGCAGTACTTC
TRBD2	TRBV19	TRBJ2-3	-	CASSIQGGTDTQYF	TGTGCCAGTAGTATTCAGGGAGGGACAGATACGCAGTATTTT
-	TRBV7-2	TRBJ1-5	-	CASSWDGGNQPQHF	TGTGCCAGCAGCTGGGACGGCGGCAATCAGCCCCAGCATTTT
TRBD1	TRBV7-9	TRBJ2-2	-	CASSDHRGRSGELFF	TGTGCCAGCAGCGACCACAGGGGGCGGAGCGGGGAGCTGTTTTTT
TRBD2	TRBV5-4	TRBJ2-6	-	CASSSGLALSSGANVLTF	TGTGCCAGCAGCAGCGGACTAGCGTTATCCTCTGGGGCCAACGTCCTGACTTTC
-	TRBV27	TRBJ1-1	-	CASRIKGLRNTEAFF	TGTGCCAGCCGAATAAAGGGGTTACGGAACACTGAAGCTTTCTTT
-	TRBV6-2/TRBV6-3	TRBJ1-2	-	CASSYTETYGYTF	TGTGCCAGCAGTTACACGGAGACCTATGGCTACACCTTC
-	TRBV6-5	TRBJ1-4	-	CASRSLVAREKLFF	TGTGCCAGCAGATCCCTTGTGGCCAGGGAAAAACTGTTTTTT
TRBD2	TRBV11-3	TRBJ2-7	-	CASRRSSGSGYEQYF	TGTGCCAGCAGGAGATCTAGCGGGAGTGGATACGAGCAGTACTTC
-	TRBV7-9	TRBJ2-7	few	CASSVKDSRAPYEQYF	TGTGCCAGCAGCGTCAAAGATAGTCGGGCACCCTACGAGCAGTACTTC
-	TRBV7-2	TRBJ2-2	-	CATTGDTGELFF	TGTGCCACGACGGGGGACACCGGGGAGCTGTTTTTT
-	TRBV5-6	TRBJ2-7	-	CASSLALQEQYF	TGTGCCAGCAGCTTGGCATTGCAAGAGCAGTACTTC
-	TRBV29-1	TRBJ2-3	-	CSVVRDTDTQYF	TGCAGCGTTGTACGGGACACAGATACGCAGTATTTT